Each of the 27 T cell receptor beta chains below was sequenced from the same sample in a study of spatial heterogeneity in lung cancer. Described time point: blood at routine non-recurrence follow-up after resection. TCRdb redid the calling of the 5' RACE reads with MiXCR, one entry per CDR3 protein. There are around 70,000 distinct CDR3 sequences in the sample; 7.5% to 10% occur only once, and 1.5% to 2% lies in the top ten. This specimen consisted of PBMCs, obtained at follow-up. These receptors were taken from a female donor with early-stage non-small cell lung cancer.

This clonotype was counted a few times. V gene TRBV20-1 combines with J gene TRBJ1-6, with a possible D match to TRBD1 (6 bases). Between the trimmed V and J ends, which lost 1 base and 6 bases, there was a span of 13 bases. The CDR3 is made up of 15 amino acids. Germline V gives CDR1 DFQATT, CDR2 SNEGSKA (reference sequence). The CDR3 here is CSARGGGGFNSPLHF. CDR3 in DNA: TGCAGTGCTAGAGGGGGCGGGGGCTTTAATTCACCCCTCCACTTT.

This clonotype has a handful of counts. The genes are TRBV7-2 and TRBJ1-1; 7 bases align to TRBD1. The CDR3 consists of 14 residues. Per germline, CDR1 SGHTA and CDR2 FQGNSA. V gave up 5 bases and J gave up 1 base; unmatched junction bases: 4. The CDR3: CASSPRQGNTEAFF. Here the CDR3 DNA reads TGTGCCAGCAGCCCCCGACAGGGGAACACTGAAGCTTTCTTT.

To note about this clonotype: A read error may explain this, as a much larger clone is one base away. The rearrangement links TRBV7-8 to TRBJ1-6; D remains ambiguous. Germline V gene lookup returns CDR1 SGHVS and CDR2 FQNEAQ. This CDR3 is 14 amino acids long. Trimming stripped 5 bases from V and 10 bases from J, with 15 bases between. CDR3 amino acids: CASSSAIAESPLHF. DNA for the CDR3: TGTGCCAGCAGCAGTGCCATTGCGGAATCACCCCTCCACTTT.

This clonotype was detected ten times or more. The chain joins TRBV5-1 to TRBJ2-2, with 13 bases matching TRBD2. The CDR3 sequence is 17 residues long. From germline, CDR1 is SGHRS and CDR2 YFSETQ. The junction had 5 bases not matched to a gene; V was cut back by 0 bases and J by 6 bases. The CDR3 DNA is TGCGCCAGCAGCTTGGATGACGGACTAGCGGGAGCCGGGGAGCTGTTTTTT. Amino acid sequence: CASSLDDGLAGAGELFF.

This clonotype showed up many times. V usage is TRBV7-2 and J usage is TRBJ2-1; D unresolved. This CDR3 spans 13 amino acids. Between the trimmed V and J ends, which lost 1 base and 8 bases, there was a span of 9 bases. CDR1 SGHTA and CDR2 FQGNSA come from the germline V gene. For the CDR3, the DNA is TGTGCCAGCAGCTTAGACGTAGGAGATGAGCAGTTCTTC. Residues: CASSLDVGDEQFF. Full variable domain (outside the CDR3, taken from reference TRBV7-2 and TRBJ2-1): GAGVSQSPSNKVTEKGKDVELRCDPISGHTALYWYRQSLGQGLEFLIYFQGNSAPDKSGLPSDRFSAERTGGSVSTLTIQRTQQEDSAVYLCASSLDVGDEQFFGPGTRLTVL.

This clonotype occurred a few times. The V and J genes are TRBV6-6 and TRBJ2-7; 7 bases match TRBD1. Germline trimming cut 0 bases from V and 0 bases from J; bases unmatched to any gene: 2. The CDR3 is 15 amino acids. Germline V gene sequence: CDR1 MNHNY, CDR2 SVGAGI (reference sequence). This chain's CDR3 is CASSYSRQGSYEQYF. CDR3 nucleotide sequence: TGTGCCAGCAGTTACTCTAGACAGGGCTCCTACGAGCAGTACTTC.

This clonotype appeared a few times. The gene calls are TRBV29-1 and TRBJ1-2; TRBD1 agrees at 7 bases. The CDR3 covers 12 residues. V lost 7 bases and J lost 5; bases outside the gene matches: 7. CDR1 is SQVTM, CDR2 ANQGSEA, per germline. CDR3 amino acids: CSGSRGEYGYTF. CDR3 bases: TGCAGCGGCAGCAGGGGGGAATATGGCTACACCTTC.

This chain links TRBV12-3 or TRBV12-4 with TRBJ2-7; 11 bases agree with TRBD2. The CDR3 sequence is 14 residues long. V gave up 7 bases and J gave up 4 bases; unmatched junction bases: 6. CDR3 DNA: TGTGCCAGCACCCTTTCTAGCGGGAGGTACGAGCAGTACTTC. Protein: CASTLSSGRYEQYF.

This clonotype was recorded a few times. The J gene is TRBJ2-3, the V gene TRBV27; 11 bases line up with TRBD2. Looked up from germline, CDR1 is MNHEY and CDR2 is SMNVEV (reference sequence). This CDR3 is 14 amino acids long. Germline trimming cut 6 bases from V and 8 bases from J; bases unmatched to any gene: 7. This chain's CDR3 is CASRRLAGPSTQYF. CDR3 bases: TGTGCCAGCAGAAGACTAGCGGGGCCATCTACGCAGTATTTT.

Many counts were recorded for this clonotype. The chain carries TRBV10-2 and TRBJ2-3; D possibly corresponds to TRBD2 (6 bases). The germline gives CDR1 WSHSY, CDR2 SAAADI. The CDR3 runs to 13 residues. Trimming removed 10 bases from V and 1 base from J, with 12 bases in between. The CDR3 DNA reads TGCGCCATCATGGGGGGAGGCACAGATACGCAGTATTTT. Its protein product is CAIMGGGTDTQYF.

The sample holds many counts of this clonotype. The rearrangement links TRBV19 to TRBJ1-1; the D gene is possibly TRBD1 (6 bases). The CDR3 sequence is 15 residues long. V lost 8 bases and J lost 8, with 24 bases in between. Per germline, CDR1 LNHDA and CDR2 SQIVND (reference sequence). DNA of the CDR3: TGTGCCAGTGGGAGGGGGACGGCAGCCCAGGCAGAAGCTTTCTTT. It yields the protein CASGRGTAAQAEAFF. The whole variable domain, remainder taken from reference TRBV19 and TRBJ1-1, is DGGITQSPKYLFRKEGQNVTLSCEQNLNHDAMYWYRQDPGQGLRLIYYSQIVNDFQKGDIAEGYSVSREKKESFPLTVTSAQKNPTAFYLCASGRGTAAQAEAFFGQGTRLTVV.

This clonotype was seen ten or more times. The chain uses TRBV10-3 and TRBJ1-1, with D uncertain. Germline V gene data show CDR1 as ENHRY and CDR2 as SYGVKD. Trimming stripped 6 bases from V and 4 bases from J, with 12 bases between. This CDR3 comprises 13 residues. As DNA, the CDR3 is TGTGCCATCAGAGGGCCGGAGGGCACTGAAGCTTTCTTT. It codes for CAIRGPEGTEAFF.

This clonotype was recorded at least ten times. J is TRBJ2-7 and V is TRBV28; D is possibly TRBD1 or TRBD2 (6 bases each). V lost 6 bases, J lost 5 bases, and 26 bases lay in between. The CDR3 runs 17 residues. Germline CDR1 MDHEN, CDR2 SYDVKM. CDR3 nucleotide sequence: TGTGCCAGCAGCTACTGGGGCGGGTCTAGGGGGGAGAACGAGCAGTACTTC. This sequence encodes CASSYWGGSRGENEQYF. Filled out from reference TRBV28 and TRBJ2-7, the complete variable domain reads DVKVTQSSRYLVKRTGEKVFLECVQDMDHENMFWYRQDPGLGLRLIYFSYDVKMKEKGDIPEGYSVSREKKERFSLILESASTNQTSMYLCASSYWGGSRGENEQYFGPGTRLTVT.

This clonotype occurred many times. The chain combines TRBV7-6 with TRBJ2-2, with D possibly being TRBD2 (5 bases). Trimming took off 1 base at V and 4 bases at J, with 19 bases between the two ends. Germline V gene lookup returns CDR1 SGHVS and CDR2 FNYEAQ. This CDR3 contains 18 residues. This chain's CDR3 is CASSLGAPDPAGTGELFF. DNA for the CDR3: TGTGCCAGCAGCTTAGGGGCTCCCGACCCCGCGGGCACCGGGGAGCTGTTTTTT.

The chain is built from TRBV5-4 and TRBJ2-7; D unresolved. CDR1 and CDR2 (germline): SGHNT, YYREEE (reference sequence). This CDR3 comprises 15 residues. V lost 4 bases to trimming and J lost 5 bases, with 19 bases between them. The CDR3 DNA sequence: TGTGCCAGCAGCACCTCCTTTGTTTGGGCGAACGAGCAGTACTTC. Translated: CASSTSFVWANEQYF.

This clonotype was seen a handful of times. The V call is TRBV7-2, the J call TRBJ2-3; 8 bases fit TRBD2. The trim removed 3 bases at V and 6 bases at J, leaving 5 bases unmatched. Per the germline V gene, CDR1 is SGHTA and CDR2 is FQGNSA. This CDR3 is 14 amino acids long. The DNA of the CDR3 is TGTGCCAGCAGCTTCCGGACTAGCCTGGATACGCAGTATTTT. Residues: CASSFRTSLDTQYF. Together with reference TRBV7-2 and TRBJ2-3, the CDR3 gives the full variable domain: GAGVSQSPSNKVTEKGKDVELRCDPISGHTALYWYRQSLGQGLEFLIYFQGNSAPDKSGLPSDRFSAERTGGSVSTLTIQRTQQEDSAVYLCASSFRTSLDTQYFGPGTRLTVL.

There are many counts of this clonotype. The rearrangement uses TRBV21-1 and TRBJ2-1. TRBV21-1 is classified as a pseudogene. This CDR3 contains 15 residues. CDR3 DNA sequence: TGTGCCAGCAGCAAAGAAGAGAAGGTCGGCAATGAGCAGTTCTTC. Amino acids: CASSKEEKVGNEQFF.

This clonotype has only one observation. Since a much larger clone is just one base distant, this may be a read error. The V call is TRBV6-1, the J call TRBJ1-3; D gene uncertain. The germline V and J ends were trimmed by 0 bases and 0 bases, with 9 bases remaining between them. Germline V lookup: CDR1 MNHNS, CDR2 SASEGT. The length of the CDR3 is 16 residues. The CDR3 region is CASSEAVEFSGNTIYF. The CDR3 bases are TGTGCCAGCAGTGAAGCAGTGGAGTTCTCTGGAAACACCATATATTTT.

Many counts were recorded for this clonotype. The chain uses TRBV18 and TRBJ1-2, with D unresolved. Trimming stripped 2 bases from V and 4 bases from J, with 2 bases between. Germline V gene lookup returns CDR1 KGHSH and CDR2 LQKENI. The CDR3 totals 11 residues. CDR3 sequence (DNA): TGTGCCAGCTCACCAAGCTATGGCTACACCTTC. Translated: CASSPSYGYTF.

This clonotype has at least ten counts. The gene calls are TRBV7-9 and TRBJ2-4; no firm D call. In germline, CDR1 is SEHNR, CDR2 FQNEAQ (reference sequence). The CDR3 has 14 amino acids. Between the trimmed V and J ends, which lost 4 bases and 0 bases, there was a span of 7 bases. CDR3 in amino acids: CASSSPLAKNIQYF. The CDR3 DNA is TGTGCCAGCAGCTCCCCGCTAGCCAAAAACATTCAGTACTTC.

This clonotype has at least ten counts. The J gene is TRBJ1-1, the V gene TRBV18; TRBD1 matches 11 bases. The germline V gene encodes CDR1 KGHSH and CDR2 LQKENI. With 5 bases clipped from V and 11 bases from J, the junction kept 4 bases outside the gene matches. CDR3 length equals 12 residues. The CDR3 DNA reads TGTGCCAGCTCAGAACGGGACAGGGGGGCTTTCTTT. Its protein product is CASSERDRGAFF. Variable domain in full (rest from reference TRBV18 and TRBJ1-1): NAGVMQNPRHLVRRRGQEARLRCSPMKGHSHVYWYRQLPEEGLKFMVYLQKENIIDESGMPKERFSAEFPKEGPSILRIQQVVRGDSAAYFCASSERDRGAFFGQGTRLTVV.

This clonotype was seen more than once but under ten times. The chain joins TRBV10-1 to TRBJ1-2; D is perhaps TRBD1 (5 bases). This CDR3 region has 16 residues. Trimming stripped 5 bases from V and 7 bases from J, with 23 bases between. Looked up from germline, CDR1 is WNHNN and CDR2 is SYGVQD (reference sequence). The CDR3 loop reads CASSLDLRTDISGYTF. The CDR3 coding sequence is TGCGCCAGCAGTCTAGACCTCCGGACGGACATTTCTGGCTACACCTTC.

This clonotype was seen ten or more times. V is TRBV6-6 and J is TRBJ2-3; 8 nucleotides align to TRBD2. Germline CDR1 reads MNHNY; CDR2 reads SVGAGI (reference sequence). The CDR3 covers 18 residues. Trimming cost V 2 bases and J 4 bases; bases outside gene matches: 14. The CDR3 spells CASSYVTSGQGLSDTQYF. As DNA, the CDR3 is TGTGCCAGCAGTTACGTTACTAGCGGCCAGGGGTTATCAGATACGCAGTATTTT.

This clonotype was counted many times. The chain couples TRBV20-1 to TRBJ1-5; weak D call: TRBD1 (5 bases). Germline V gene sequence: CDR1 DFQATT, CDR2 SNEGSKA (reference sequence). V dropped 5 bases and J dropped 11 bases, with 19 bases sitting between them. The CDR3 runs 13 residues. The CDR3 spells CSAHPGGPGSQHF. As DNA, the CDR3 is TGCAGTGCTCATCCCGGGGGTCCCGGGTCCCAGCATTTT.

In this sample, this clonotype turned up many times. The rearrangement uses TRBV24-1 and TRBJ2-2; 8 bases agree with TRBD2. J was trimmed by 6 bases and V by 5 bases; bases with no gene match: 7. The CDR3 has 15 residues. From germline, CDR1 is KGHDR and CDR2 SFDVKD. CDR3 protein: CATSGSTRGAGELFF. The CDR3 region has the DNA TGTGCCACCAGTGGGTCGACGCGGGGGGCCGGGGAGCTGTTTTTT.

This clonotype was observed at least ten times. The DNA for the CDR3 is TGTGCAACCCAGGAGTCAGGGGCGGGTGAGCAGTACTTC. It codes for CATQESGAGEQYF. The gene calls are TRBV7-7 and TRBJ2-7; the D gene is possibly TRBD1 (6 bases). The CDR3 spans 13 residues. Germline V gene sequence: CDR1 SSHAT, CDR2 FNYEAQ (reference sequence).

On this clonotype itself: Just one base apart from a much larger clone, this may be a read error. The V gene is TRBV11-2, the J gene TRBJ2-1, with D hard to call. The CDR3 runs 10 residues. Trimming shortened V by 6 bases and J by 8 bases, and 5 bases separated the two germline ends. CDR1 is SGHAT, CDR2 FQNNGV, per germline. CDR3 sequence: CASRDDEQFF. CDR3 sequence (DNA): TGTGCCAGCAGAGACGATGAGCAGTTCTTC.